The subject of this entry is one T cell receptor (beta chain). The data were obtained in a study of blood T cell repertoires in COVID-19. Study details: From T cells, B-cell-depleted T cells, or PBMCs came the material, which was cDNA or gDNA.

This CDR3 has 13 amino acids. Germline trimming cut 5 bases from V and 6 bases from J; bases unmatched to any gene: 9. The germline gives CDR1 SQVTM, CDR2 ANQGSEA. Original methodology: Reference gene primer amplification in the assay estimated nucleated cell counts. Measured with immunoSEQ multiplex PCR; TCRdb has only the in-frame clones, and not every one. V, J and clone size derive from that table, while D and trimming were established from the DNA sequence. Altogether a few hundred thousand clones are present, more than 70% being singletons, with the ten largest covering about 7.2%. All enrollees were about 18 to 89 years old and from approximately 25 US areas.

The sample was PBMCs or T cells enriched from blood (not recorded which). The receptor comes from a middle-aged woman with acute COVID-19. V gene TRBV29-1 combines with J gene TRBJ2-7; 8 bases map to TRBD2. The CDR3 protein is CSVTGGLSGEQYF. As DNA, the CDR3 is TGCAGCGTTACGGGGGGGCTAAGCGGCGAGCAGTACTTC.